The next 18 T cell receptor beta chains were all read from a single sample in a study of T cells after yellow fever vaccination. TCRdb processed the 5' RACE reads anew with MiXCR; each CDR3 protein has one entry. The sample shows some 500,000 distinct CDR3 sequences, approximately 15% of them seen only once. The sequences come from PBMCs, collected on the day of the yellow fever booster vaccination. These receptors were obtained from a man aged 25 to 40 who received the YFV17D yellow fever vaccine.

This clonotype has a handful of counts. J is TRBJ2-5 and V is TRBV20-1, with D perhaps TRBD2 (5 bases). Germline assignment: CDR1 DFQATT and CDR2 SNEGSKA (reference sequence). The CDR3 extends over 12 amino acids. V was trimmed by 6 bases and J by 5 bases, leaving 13 bases between them. The CDR3 DNA follows: TGCAGTGCGATTACTAGTACGGAGACCCAGTACTTC. Its protein is CSAITSTETQYF.

The chain links TRBV28 to TRBJ2-1, with D perhaps matching TRBD1 (5 bases). Germline V gene sequence: CDR1 MDHEN, CDR2 SYDVKM. The CDR3 consists of 13 residues. Trimming removed 8 bases from V and 7 bases from J, with 15 bases in between. The DNA for the CDR3 is TGTGCCAGCGGGAAAGTTACAGGTAATGAGCAGTTCTTC. Residues: CASGKVTGNEQFF.

The sample holds many counts of this clonotype. CDR3 protein: CASSSLGWDKLYEQYF. The CDR3 DNA follows: TGTGCCAGCAGTTCGTTGGGATGGGACAAACTCTACGAGCAGTACTTC. The chain combines TRBV28 with TRBJ2-7; perhaps TRBD1 as D (6 bases). Germline loops: CDR1 MDHEN, CDR2 SYDVKM. V dropped 4 bases and J dropped 3 bases, with 19 bases sitting between them. CDR3 length: 16 amino acids.

The chain is built from TRBV27 and TRBJ2-5; 9 bases agree with TRBD1. Germline-derived CDR1 and CDR2 are MNHEY and SMNVEV (reference sequence). This CDR3 contains 17 residues. The J segment lost 2 bases and the V segment lost 5 bases, leaving 12 bases of the junction unmatched. CDR3 loop: CASSRAPGTGFQETQYF. As DNA, the CDR3 is TGTGCCAGCAGTAGGGCACCCGGGACAGGGTTTCAAGAGACCCAGTACTTC.

This clonotype was found a few times. The chain couples TRBV7-9 to TRBJ2-3; 10 bases agree with TRBD2. Germline V lookup: CDR1 SEHNR, CDR2 FQNEAQ (reference sequence). V shed 3 bases and J 5 bases; nucleotides not matched to a gene: 8. The CDR3 sequence is 16 residues long. The CDR3 nucleotides are TGTGCCAGCAGCTTTCCAGCGGGAGGGGGAGGAGATACGCAGTATTTT. This gives the protein CASSFPAGGGGDTQYF.

This clonotype was detected only a few times. This chain links TRBV6-5 with TRBJ2-3; maybe TRBD2 (5 bases). Germline V gives CDR1 MNHEY, CDR2 SVGAGI. The CDR3 is 16 amino acids. Trimming stripped 6 bases from V and 4 bases from J, with 20 bases between. Here the CDR3 reads CASRYIRGIGADTQYF. CDR3 bases: TGTGCCAGCAGATACATACGGGGTATCGGAGCAGATACGCAGTATTTT.

The V gene is TRBV12-3 or TRBV12-4, the J gene TRBJ2-2, with 7 bases identical to TRBD2. Trimming cost V 2 bases and J 7 bases; bases outside gene matches: 4. This CDR3 is built from 14 residues. CDR3: CASSLSGRYGELFF. CDR3 DNA: TGTGCCAGCAGTTTATCCGGGAGGTACGGGGAGCTGTTTTTT.

This clonotype has just a few counts. The chain uses TRBV10-1 and TRBJ2-1; 11 bases are shared with TRBD1. CDR3 length: 15 amino acids. Germline assignment: CDR1 WNHNN and CDR2 SYGVQD (reference sequence). The J segment lost 0 bases and the V segment lost 7 bases, leaving 2 bases of the junction unmatched. CDR3 in amino acids: CASMGQGDSYNEQFF. The CDR3 bases are TGCGCCAGCATGGGACAGGGGGACTCCTACAATGAGCAGTTCTTC.

The chain couples TRBV2 to TRBJ2-7; TRBD1 aligns across 7 bases. Germline trimming cut 3 bases from V and 1 base from J; bases unmatched to any gene: 3. CDR3 length equals 14 residues. Germline lookup yields CDR1 SNHLY and CDR2 FYNNEI. The DNA for the CDR3 is TGTGCCAGCAGTGAGGGACAGCGATCCTACGAGCAGTACTTC. Protein product: CASSEGQRSYEQYF. The full variable domain, rest sourced from reference TRBV2 and TRBJ2-7, is EPEVTQTPSHQVTQMGQEVILRCVPISNHLYFYWYRQILGQKVEFLVSFYNNEISEKSEIFDDQFSVERPDGSNFTLKIRSTKLEDSAMYFCASSEGQRSYEQYFGPGTRLTVT.

V is TRBV6-2 or TRBV6-3 and J is TRBJ2-7; 8 positions agree with TRBD2. Trimming cost V 2 bases and J 6 bases; bases outside gene matches: 0. CDR3 length: 12 residues. From germline, CDR1 is MNHEY and CDR2 SVGEGT. The CDR3 sequence: CASSYGTSEQYF. CDR3 sequence (DNA): TGTGCCAGCAGTTACGGGACTAGCGAGCAGTACTTC.

The CDR3: CASSGTSPRQYF. CDR3 DNA: TGTGCCAGCAGCGGGACTAGCCCTCGGCAGTACTTC. The chain is built from TRBV3-1 and TRBJ2-7, with TRBD2 identical over 9 bases. V was pared by 5 bases and J by 9 bases, with 5 bases of the junction left unmatched. The CDR3 has 12 residues. Germline V CDR1 and CDR2: LGHDT, YNNKEL (reference sequence).

This clonotype appeared a few times. The chain couples TRBV12-3 or TRBV12-4 to TRBJ1-5; D is possibly TRBD1 (5 bases). The CDR3 loop spans 15 amino acids. Trimming took 3 bases from V and 3 from J, leaving 12 bases between them. The CDR3 sequence: CASSLGQGDNQPQHF. DNA of the CDR3: TGTGCCAGCAGTTTGGGGCAGGGCGACAATCAGCCCCAGCATTTT.

This clonotype has just a few counts. The chain couples TRBV4-2 to TRBJ2-3; D is tentatively TRBD1 or TRBD2 (6 bases each). Germline CDR1 is LGHNA and CDR2 is YNFKEQ. CDR3 length equals 15 residues. Trimming took 1 base from V and 2 from J, leaving 10 bases between them. CDR3 loop: CASSQVGGNTDTQYF. CDR3 bases: TGTGCCAGCAGCCAAGTGGGGGGCAACACAGATACGCAGTATTTT.

This clonotype was counted between two and nine times. For the CDR3, the DNA is TGTGCCAGCAGTTTAAGGGTAAATCCCTACAATGAGCAGTTCTTC. Translating gives CASSLRVNPYNEQFF. The rearrangement uses TRBV12-3 or TRBV12-4 and TRBJ2-1; D call uncertain. The CDR3 totals 15 residues. Trimming removed 2 bases from V and 2 bases from J, with 10 bases in between.

The genes are TRBV6-1 and TRBJ2-4; possibly TRBD1 for D (5 bases). There are 13 residues in the CDR3. Germline CDR1 reads MNHNS; CDR2 reads SASEGT. Trimming left V 5 bases short and J 7 bases short, with 12 bases between. The CDR3 protein is CASSPQGWNIQYF. CDR3 nucleotide sequence: TGTGCCAGCAGTCCGCAGGGTTGGAACATTCAGTACTTC.

This clonotype occurred a few times. This chain joins TRBV6-5 and TRBJ2-1; D is unresolved. Per germline, CDR1 MNHEY and CDR2 SVGAGI. The CDR3 has 15 residues. Trimming stripped 0 bases from V and 4 bases from J, with 10 bases between. This chain's CDR3 is CASSYSKLLYNEQFF. CDR3 nucleotide sequence: TGTGCCAGCAGTTACTCGAAACTTCTATACAATGAGCAGTTCTTC.

This clonotype was seen many times. V is TRBV20-1 and J is TRBJ2-7; D possibly uses TRBD1 or TRBD2 (7 bases each). Looked up from germline, CDR1 is DFQATT and CDR2 is SNEGSKA (reference sequence). CDR3 size: 15 residues. V dropped 0 bases and J dropped 2 bases, with 14 bases sitting between them. CDR3 DNA: TGCAGTGCTAGAGATGGGGCAGGGGGGGCCTACGAGCAGTACTTC. It codes for CSARDGAGGAYEQYF.

The CDR3 is CASSRLAQEVSYEQYF. DNA for the CDR3: TGTGCCAGTAGCAGACTAGCGCAGGAGGTGTCCTACGAGCAGTACTTC. The V call is TRBV19, the J call TRBJ2-7, with TRBD2 matching over 8 bases. Germline V gene lookup returns CDR1 LNHDA and CDR2 SQIVND (reference sequence). The CDR3 loop spans 16 amino acids. V dropped 6 bases and J dropped 1; count of bases not matched to a gene: 11.